The source of this T cell receptor (beta chain) is a study of shared clonotypes between healthy human individuals. As for the study in general: Those who served as donors were a couple of women and a few men between the ages of 18 and 49.

Sequencing was performed with immunoSEQ multiplex PCR; in TCRdb, only in-frame clones are kept and a portion is missing. The profile shows about 1.1 million clones, about 80% of them singletons. This CDR3 comprises 15 residues. With V trimmed by 6 bases and J by 4 bases, 8 bases remained unmatched. CDR1 MNHEY and CDR2 SMNVEV come from the germline V gene (reference sequence). The chain links TRBV27 to TRBJ1-4; 7 bases are shared with TRBD1. Sequencing was done on a sample of memory CD4+ T cells from PBMCs. Subset defined: CD45RA-negative fraction. The sequence came from a man in his late teens or twenties in good health. Some clones in this sample may be carry-over from other donors' samples. The CDR3 DNA reads TGTGCCAGCAGACCTGTGGACAGGTTTAATGAAAAACTGTTTTTT. Translated: CASRPVDRFNEKLFF. The full variable domain, rest sourced from reference TRBV27 and TRBJ1-4, is EAQVTQNPRYLITVTGKKLTVTCSQNMNHEYMSWYRQDPGLGLRQIYYSMNVEVTDKGDVPEGYKVSRKEKRNFPLILESPSPNQTSLYFCASRPVDRFNEKLFFGSGTQLSVL.